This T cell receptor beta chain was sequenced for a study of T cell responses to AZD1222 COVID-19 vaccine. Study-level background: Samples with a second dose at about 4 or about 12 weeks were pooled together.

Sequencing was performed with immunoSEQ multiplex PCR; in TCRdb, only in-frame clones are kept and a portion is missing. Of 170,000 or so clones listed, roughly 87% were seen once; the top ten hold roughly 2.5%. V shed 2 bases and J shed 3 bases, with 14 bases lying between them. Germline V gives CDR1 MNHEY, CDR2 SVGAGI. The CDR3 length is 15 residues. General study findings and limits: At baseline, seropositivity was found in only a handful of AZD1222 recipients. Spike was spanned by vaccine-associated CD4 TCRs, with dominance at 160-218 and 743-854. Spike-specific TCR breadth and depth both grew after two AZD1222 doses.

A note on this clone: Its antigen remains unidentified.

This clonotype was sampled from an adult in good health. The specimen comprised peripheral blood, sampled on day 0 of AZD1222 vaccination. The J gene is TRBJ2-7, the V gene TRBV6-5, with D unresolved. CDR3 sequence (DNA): TGTGCCAGCAGTTACACCCTAACCTCTCTCTACGAGCAGTACTTC. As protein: CASSYTLTSLYEQYF.